The 29 T cell receptor beta chains listed next were all sequenced from one sample in a study of beta chain features in type 1 diabetes. Investigators reverse transcribed all isolated RNA, so they sequenced expressed TCRB transcripts. Some clones are missing from TCRdb's copy, which holds only in-frame ones; the method was immunoSEQ multiplex PCR. The data hold 860,000 or so clones, with roughly 15% observed a single time. Sequenced material: naive CD4+ T cells from blood. The receptors originated from a woman under 30 in good health.

This chain connects TRBV5-1 to TRBJ2-2; perhaps TRBD2 as D (6 bases). CDR1 and CDR2 (germline): SGHRS, YFSETQ. The V and J ends lost 4 bases and 4 bases respectively, with 14 bases between them. The CDR3 contains 15 residues. This CDR3 is CASSPSAGSTGELFF. The CDR3 DNA is TGCGCCAGCAGCCCTAGCGCAGGATCCACCGGGGAGCTGTTTTTT. Full variable domain (rest looked up from reference TRBV5-1 and TRBJ2-2): KAGVTQTPRYLIKTRGQQVTLSCSPISGHRSVSWYQQTPGQGLQFLFEYFSETQRNKGNFPGRFSGRQFSNSRSEMNVSTLELGDSALYLCASSPSAGSTGELFFGEGSRLTVL.

This chain links TRBV12-5 with TRBJ2-2; 11 nucleotides agree with TRBD1. This CDR3 spans 23 amino acids. CDR1 and CDR2 (germline): LGHNT, FRNRAP. Trimming cost V 2 bases and J 4 bases; bases outside gene matches: 24. The CDR3 sequence is CASGLLRSYGTGGLRPRTGELFF. Written as DNA, the CDR3 is TGTGCTAGTGGTTTGCTGCGAAGCTATGGGACAGGGGGTTTAAGACCGCGCACCGGGGAGCTGTTTTTT.

The rearrangement joins TRBV5-6 to TRBJ1-2, with 8 bases that match TRBD1. Germline V gene lookup returns CDR1 SGHDT and CDR2 YYEEEE. The CDR3 is made up of 13 amino acids. V was pared by 4 bases and J by 5 bases, with 4 bases of the junction left unmatched. CDR3 coding DNA: TGTGCCAGCAGCCCGGGACAGGAGTATGGCTACACCTTC. Translating it yields CASSPGQEYGYTF.

The chain uses TRBV2 and TRBJ2-7; a weak D match, TRBD1 (6 bases). Per the germline V gene, CDR1 is SNHLY and CDR2 is FYNNEI. The CDR3 loop spans 14 amino acids. The V end lost 4 bases, the J end lost 4 bases, and 14 bases lay between the germline ends. The CDR3 loop reads CASSAGTRFYEQYF. The DNA of the CDR3 is TGTGCCAGCAGTGCCGGGACACGATTTTACGAGCAGTACTTC.

CDR3 protein: CASSPPGSGGYTDTQYF. Written as DNA, the CDR3 is TGTGCCAGCAGTCCCCCCGGTTCTGGGGGGTATACAGATACGCAGTATTTT. The genes are TRBV27 and TRBJ2-3; D is perhaps TRBD2 (6 bases). From germline, CDR1 is MNHEY and CDR2 SMNVEV (reference sequence). The CDR3 consists of 17 residues. With 5 bases removed from V and 3 bases from J, the gap between germline ends came to 21 bases.

In this sample, this clone turned up a few times. V and J are TRBV18 and TRBJ2-4; D perhaps matches TRBD2 (6 bases). Trimming removed 1 base at V and 8 bases at J, with 9 bases between. CDR1 KGHSH and CDR2 LQKENI come from the germline V gene. The CDR3 length is 13 residues. CDR3 bases: TGTGCCAGCTCACCACACGAGCGGGACATTCAGTACTTC. Protein product: CASSPHERDIQYF.

This clone has more than one count but fewer than ten. The chain recombines TRBV7-2 with TRBJ1-1, with 7 bases lining up with TRBD1. The CDR3 totals 14 residues. Germline CDR1 is SGHTA and CDR2 is FQGNSA. Trimming removed 5 bases from V and 10 bases from J; junction bases left unmatched: 13. The CDR3 nucleotides are TGTGCCAGCAGCCAAACCGGGACAGACCTTGGAGCTTTCTTT. As protein: CASSQTGTDLGAFF.

Points on this clone: Different DNA sequences within this sample yield the same CDR3. V and J are TRBV7-2 and TRBJ2-7; the match to TRBD2 covers 9 bases. The CDR3 totals 14 residues. V lost 0 bases to trimming and J lost 3 bases; unmatched junction nucleotides: 0. Germline V lookup: CDR1 SGHTA, CDR2 FQGNSA. DNA for the CDR3: TGTGCCAGCAGCTTAGCTAGCGGGAGCTACGAGCAGTACTTC. It encodes CASSLASGSYEQYF. The full variable domain, its missing parts supplied by reference TRBV7-2 and TRBJ2-7, is GAGVSQSPSNKVTEKGKDVELRCDPISGHTALYWYRQSLGQGLEFLIYFQGNSAPDKSGLPSDRFSAERTGGSVSTLTIQRTQQEDSAVYLCASSLASGSYEQYFGPGTRLTVT.

This clone has a handful of counts. The rearrangement links TRBV18 to TRBJ2-3; 10 positions agree with TRBD2. Germline lookup yields CDR1 KGHSH and CDR2 LQKENI. Trimming at V came to 0 bases and at J to 1 base, leaving 13 bases not matched to a gene. The CDR3 has 20 residues. CDR3 nucleotide sequence: TGTGCCAGCTCACCACCGGTCGGCTTGGCTAGCGGGAGTGGCACAGATACGCAGTATTTT. Translated: CASSPPVGLASGSGTDTQYF.

As to this clone: The same CDR3 also results from other DNA sequences found in this sample. CDR3 region: CASSPLAGGTDTQYF. The CDR3 nucleotides read TGTGCCAGCTCACCACTCGCGGGTGGCACAGATACGCAGTATTTT. J is TRBJ2-3 and V is TRBV18; a weak D match, TRBD2 (5 bases). The germline gives CDR1 KGHSH, CDR2 LQKENI. The CDR3 loop spans 15 amino acids. Trimming stripped 1 base from V and 1 base from J, with 9 bases between.

This clone was detected a few times. The chain combines TRBV5-1 with TRBJ2-5; maybe TRBD2 (5 bases). The CDR3 extends over 16 amino acids. Germline V gene lookup returns CDR1 SGHRS and CDR2 YFSETQ. V gave up 0 bases and J gave up 7 bases, with 19 bases separating them. This CDR3 is CASSLAGGLTGPTQYF. CDR3 in DNA: TGCGCCAGCAGCTTGGCCGGAGGACTGACGGGTCCGACCCAGTACTTC.

Only a few counts were recorded for this clone. V usage is TRBV11-1 and J usage is TRBJ2-1; no clear D gene. The V gene's germline CDR1 is SGHAT and CDR2 FQDESV (reference sequence). With 1 base removed from V and 4 bases from J, the gap between germline ends came to 11 bases. The CDR3 loop spans 15 amino acids. CDR3 nucleotide sequence: TGTGCCAGCAGCTTAGTTGGTTTCTCATACAATGAGCAGTTCTTC. Its protein product is CASSLVGFSYNEQFF.

This rearrangement joins TRBV6-5 to TRBJ1-1, with D maybe TRBD1 (6 bases). Germline lookup yields CDR1 MNHEY and CDR2 SVGAGI. The CDR3 is made up of 14 amino acids. The V and J ends lost 6 bases and 2 bases respectively, with 13 bases between them. In nucleotides, the CDR3 is TGTGCCAGCAGGCCACAGGGAACTAACACTGAAGCTTTCTTT. Protein sequence: CASRPQGTNTEAFF.

This clone has more than one count but fewer than ten. The gene calls are TRBV7-2 and TRBJ2-1; 8 bases are shared with TRBD1. V lost 5 bases and J lost 1; bases outside the gene matches: 7. The CDR3 consists of 16 residues. From germline, CDR1 is SGHTA and CDR2 FQGNSA. CDR3 amino acids: CASSRQGSLSYNEQFF. DNA of the CDR3: TGTGCCAGCAGCAGACAGGGGTCACTATCCTACAATGAGCAGTTCTTC. Based on the CDR3 plus reference TRBV7-2 and TRBJ2-1, the full variable domain is GAGVSQSPSNKVTEKGKDVELRCDPISGHTALYWYRQSLGQGLEFLIYFQGNSAPDKSGLPSDRFSAERTGGSVSTLTIQRTQQEDSAVYLCASSRQGSLSYNEQFFGPGTRLTVL.

The chain carries TRBV19 and TRBJ2-6; D unclear. In germline, CDR1 is LNHDA, CDR2 SQIVND (reference sequence). Between the trimmed V and J ends, which lost 3 bases and 2 bases, there was a span of 8 bases. The CDR3 contains 15 residues. In DNA form, the CDR3 reads TGTGCCAGTAGTATTATTCCAGCTGGGGCCAACGTCCTGACTTTC. Protein: CASSIIPAGANVLTF.

This clone occurred a few times. This sequence joins TRBV11-2 and TRBJ1-1; D unresolved. The CDR3 is 14 residues long. In germline, CDR1 is SGHAT, CDR2 FQNNGV. V shed 1 base and J shed 4 bases, with 10 bases lying between them. CDR3 sequence reads: CASSLGTRSTEAFF. CDR3 DNA: TGTGCCAGCAGCTTAGGGACTCGATCCACTGAAGCTTTCTTT.

The chain couples TRBV4-1 to TRBJ2-1, with a possible D match to TRBD2 (5 bases). V was pared by 1 base and J by 5 bases, with 18 bases between. The CDR3 runs to 17 residues. Looked up from germline, CDR1 is MGHRA and CDR2 is YSYEKL. The CDR3 sequence: CASSQASPLLRDNEQFF. The CDR3 DNA reads as TGCGCCAGCAGCCAAGCCTCCCCCCTATTGCGGGACAATGAGCAGTTCTTC.

Notes on this clone: The sample contains more than one DNA sequence encoding this CDR3. CDR3 amino acids: CASSPSHSGANVLTF. In DNA form, the CDR3 reads TGTGCCAGCTCGCCAAGCCACTCTGGGGCCAACGTCCTGACTTTC. This chain connects TRBV18 to TRBJ2-6; no firm D call. CDR1 and CDR2 (germline): KGHSH, LQKENI. The CDR3 is made up of 15 amino acids. Trimming shortened V by 6 bases and J by 0 bases, and 9 bases separated the two germline ends. The full variable domain, rest sourced from reference TRBV18 and TRBJ2-6, is NAGVMQNPRHLVRRRGQEARLRCSPMKGHSHVYWYRQLPEEGLKFMVYLQKENIIDESGMPKERFSAEFPKEGPSILRIQQVVRGDSAAYFCASSPSHSGANVLTFGAGSRLTVL.

The sample holds many counts of this clone. The CDR3 bases are TGTGCCAGCAGTAACAGGGTTGGGGCCAACGTCCTGACTTTC. It codes for CASSNRVGANVLTF. This chain uses TRBV7-9 with TRBJ2-6; D might be TRBD1 (6 bases). The ends were cut back, 6 bases at V and 3 bases at J, with 9 bases in the middle. Germline lookup yields CDR1 SEHNR and CDR2 FQNEAQ (reference sequence). The CDR3 totals 14 residues.

J is TRBJ1-5 and V is TRBV7-2; D is ambiguous. Trimming removed 3 bases at V and 0 bases at J, with 6 bases between. The CDR3 is 14 residues long. Germline V gene sequence: CDR1 SGHTA, CDR2 FQGNSA. This CDR3 is CASSFGYSNQPQHF. DNA of the CDR3: TGTGCCAGCAGCTTTGGTTATAGCAATCAGCCCCAGCATTTT.

This clone was observed a handful of times. The chain carries TRBV9 and TRBJ1-4; D remains unclear. Germline lookup yields CDR1 SGDLS and CDR2 YYNGEE. The V gene lost 2 bases and the J gene lost 5 bases, with 25 bases spanning the gap. CDR3 length equals 19 residues. The CDR3 nucleotides are TGTGCCAGCAGCGTGGGTGCCCGGGCCCCCGGACGATCCAATGAAAAACTGTTTTTT. It encodes CASSVGARAPGRSNEKLFF.

V usage is TRBV9 and J usage is TRBJ2-5; the D gene is possibly TRBD1 (6 bases). V lost 3 bases to trimming and J lost 1 base, with 22 bases between them. The CDR3 contains 18 residues. The V gene's germline CDR1 is SGDLS and CDR2 YYNGEE. This CDR3 reads CASSGGLWQELGQETQYF. The CDR3 region has the DNA TGTGCCAGCAGCGGGGGGCTCTGGCAAGAGTTAGGCCAAGAGACCCAGTACTTC.

In its sample, this clone was seen a few times. V usage is TRBV7-9 and J usage is TRBJ2-1; 7 bases match TRBD2. This CDR3 contains 17 residues. With 2 bases clipped from V and 0 bases from J, the junction kept 7 bases outside the gene matches. Germline CDR1 is SEHNR and CDR2 is FQNEAQ (reference sequence). The CDR3 coding sequence is TGTGCCAGCAGCTTAAGGAGCGGGGCGAGCTCCTACAATGAGCAGTTCTTC. It yields the protein CASSLRSGASSYNEQFF. The entire variable domain, with the rest obtained from reference TRBV7-9 and TRBJ2-1, is as follows: DTGVSQNPRHKITKRGQNVTFRCDPISEHNRLYWYRQTLGQGPEFLTYFQNEAQLEKSRLLSDRFSAERPKGSFSTLEIQRTEQGDSAMYLCASSLRSGASSYNEQFFGPGTRLTVL.

This clone was picked up a small number of times. The chain recombines TRBV21-1 with TRBJ1-5; the table's D call, TRBD1, was not checked against the DNA. TRBV21-1 is described as a pseudogene. The CDR3 is 15 residues long. This CDR3 is CASSSDRVSNQPQHF. The CDR3 DNA reads as TGTGCCAGCAGCAGTGACAGGGTGAGCAATCAGCCCCAGCATTTT.

V and J are TRBV7-9 and TRBJ1-5, with no clear D. CDR3 length: 15 amino acids. V lost 3 bases and J lost 0, with 9 bases in between. Germline loops: CDR1 SEHNR, CDR2 FQNEAQ (reference sequence). The CDR3 nucleotides read TGTGCCAGCAGCTTCGGAGTCAGTAGCAATCAGCCCCAGCATTTT. It yields the protein CASSFGVSSNQPQHF.

The CDR3: CASSSTSGFWGEQYF. CDR3 bases: TGCGCCAGCAGCTCGACTAGCGGATTCTGGGGGGAGCAGTACTTC. The chain couples TRBV5-1 to TRBJ2-7; 9 bases fit TRBD2. The ends lost 3 bases at V and 7 bases at J; junction bases unmatched: 11. CDR3 length: 15 amino acids. Germline V gives CDR1 SGHRS, CDR2 YFSETQ.

This clone was observed a handful of times. This chain uses TRBV5-1 with TRBJ1-1; perhaps TRBD1 as D (5 bases). The V gene lost 4 bases and the J gene lost 4 bases, with 14 bases spanning the gap. This CDR3 has 14 residues. CDR1 is SGHRS, CDR2 YFSETQ, per germline. CDR3 sequence (DNA): TGCGCCAGCAGCACAGCGCGGGGCTTCACTGAAGCTTTCTTT. Amino acid sequence: CASSTARGFTEAFF.

The chain couples TRBV18 to TRBJ2-3, with TRBD1 matching over 7 bases. The CDR3 sequence is 16 residues long. In germline, CDR1 is KGHSH, CDR2 LQKENI. V was pared by 0 bases and J by 3 bases, with 6 bases of the junction left unmatched. The CDR3 sequence is CASSPPGQWQTDTQYF. CDR3 DNA sequence: TGTGCCAGCTCACCACCGGGACAGTGGCAGACAGATACGCAGTATTTT.

This clone turned up a few times. The chain links TRBV10-3 to TRBJ2-5, with D unresolved. The ends were cut back, 5 bases at V and 1 base at J, with 8 bases in the middle. CDR3 size: 13 residues. Germline V gene data show CDR1 as ENHRY and CDR2 as SYGVKD. CDR3 residues: CAISLDLQETQYF. The CDR3 nucleotides are TGTGCCATCAGTCTGGACCTCCAAGAGACCCAGTACTTC.